The clone carrying this TCR beta chain has only a few counts. Its target is unknown. This sample was taken from a study of shared clonotypes between healthy human individuals. The CDR3 is made up of 14 amino acids. The germline V and J ends were trimmed by 6 bases and 0 bases, with 11 bases remaining between them. Germline V gives CDR1 MNHNS, CDR2 SASEGT. Some clones are missing from TCRdb's copy, which holds only in-frame ones; the method was immunoSEQ multiplex PCR. The sample has around 2.5 million clones; over 85% are singletons. The study, taken as a whole, reports: Clonotype sharing among donors was expected to depend on sequencing depth.

The receptor's source is a man aged 18 to 35 in good health. Some clones in this sample may be carry-over from other donors' samples. The chain employs TRBV6-1 and TRBJ1-1, with D possibly matching TRBD1 (6 bases). Sequencing was carried out using naive CD4+ T cells from PBMCs. Noted subset: CD45RA+ positively selected. CDR3 nucleotides: TGTGCCAGCAGCCTCAGGGGACTGAACACTGAAGCTTTCTTT. Protein product: CASSLRGLNTEAFF.